The rows below give T cell receptor beta chains drawn from one sample of a study of memory CD4+ T cells and cytomegalovirus serostatus. Assay: immunoSEQ multiplex PCR; the TCRdb copy retains only in-frame clones and omits some. This sample has roughly 48,000 clones; around 83% occur once, and the top ten carry about 1.3%. Sequencing input: memory CD4+ T cells from blood. These TCRs come from an adult in good health and CMV-seropositive. CDR3s include the opening cysteine and the closing phenylalanine or tryptophan. The D gene is left open where the match is weak. Size tells how often a clone was seen (once, few, many) or the class of an expanded clone, and some rows leave it out.

J: TRBJ1-1
D: .
size: .
V: TRBV4-2
DNA: TGTGCCAGCAGCCAGGACACTCCTGGGGTGAACACTGAAGCTTTCTTT
CDR3: CASSQDTPGVNTEAFF

J: TRBJ1-1
D: .
size: .
V: TRBV7-3
DNA: TGTGCCAGCAGCTTAGGGGATCGCCGGAACACTGAAGCTTTCTTT
CDR3: CASSLGDRRNTEAFF

J: TRBJ2-3
D: .
size: once
V: TRBV7-6
DNA: TGTGCCAGCAGTTCAAATAGCGGTCCTAGCACAGATACGCAGTATTTT
CDR3: CASSSNSGPSTDTQYF

J: TRBJ1-2
D: TRBD1
size: .
V: TRBV7-2
DNA: TGTGCCAGCAGCTTAGCGAGGACAGGGGAGGGTGGCTACACCTTC
CDR3: CASSLARTGEGGYTF

J: TRBJ2-1
D: .
size: .
V: TRBV10-3
DNA: TGTGCCATCAGTGAGTCGGGGGGCTCCTACAATGAGCAGTTCTTC
CDR3: CAISESGGSYNEQFF

J: TRBJ2-7
D: TRBD2
size: .
V: TRBV4-2
DNA: TGTGCCAGCAGCCACGGGACTAGCGGGGTCCTAAGCTCCTACGAGCAGTACTTC
CDR3: CASSHGTSGVLSSYEQYF

J: TRBJ1-6
D: TRBD1
size: few
V: TRBV7-2
DNA: TGTGCCAGCAGCGACCGGACAGGCCTTAATTCACCCCTCCACTTT
CDR3: CASSDRTGLNSPLHF

J: TRBJ2-7
D: TRBD1
size: .
V: TRBV7-9
DNA: TGTGCCAGCAGCCCTGACAGGGGAAGGAGCTCCTACGAGCAGTACTTC
CDR3: CASSPDRGRSSYEQYF

J: TRBJ1-2
D: .
size: .
V: TRBV6-1
DNA: TGTGCCAGGTCAACAGGGAACTATGGCTACACCTTC
CDR3: CARSTGNYGYTF

J: TRBJ2-7
D: .
size: .
V: TRBV14
DNA: TGTGCCAGCAGCCAAGGTCGCAGTCACTACGAGCAGTACTTC
CDR3: CASSQGRSHYEQYF

J: TRBJ2-7
D: .
size: .
V: TRBV21-1
DNA: TGTGCCAGCAGCAACGAGCGGTCCAGCCCCTACGAGCAGTACTTC
CDR3: CASSNERSSPYEQYF

J: TRBJ2-1
D: TRBD2
size: .
V: TRBV5-1
DNA: TGCGCCAGCAGCCCCCCTTTCGGGACTAGCGGGCATGAGCAGTTCTTC
CDR3: CASSPPFGTSGHEQFF

J: TRBJ2-5
D: TRBD2
size: .
V: TRBV10-2
DNA: TGCGCCAGCAGTGATCCGGGACTACCCGAGGAGACCCAGTACTTC
CDR3: CASSDPGLPEETQYF

J: TRBJ2-2
D: .
size: .
V: TRBV19
DNA: TGTGCCAGTACCCCGTCGGAAGGGGGGTGGACCGGGGAGCTGTTTTTT
CDR3: CASTPSEGGWTGELFF

J: TRBJ2-1
D: .
size: once
V: TRBV21-1
DNA: TGTGCCAGCAGCGCAAACGGGTGGTCCTACAATGAGCAGTTCTTC
CDR3: CASSANGWSYNEQFF

J: TRBJ1-6
D: TRBD1
size: .
V: TRBV7-9
DNA: TGTGCCAGCAGCTCCGGACAGGGTAATTCACCCCTCCACTTT
CDR3: CASSSGQGNSPLHF

J: TRBJ1-4
D: TRBD1
size: .
V: TRBV18
DNA: TGTGCCAGCTCACCACGAACAGGGGGGAATGAAAAACTGTTTTTT
CDR3: CASSPRTGGNEKLFF

J: TRBJ1-1
D: .
size: .
V: TRBV30
DNA: TGTGCCTGGAGGTCCCAGGGCCTGGTTGAAGCTTTCTTT
CDR3: CAWRSQGLVEAFF

J: TRBJ2-7
D: .
size: .
V: TRBV6-1
DNA: TGTGCCAGCAGTCCCAGGTTAACCTCCTACGAGCAGTACTTC
CDR3: CASSPRLTSYEQYF

J: TRBJ1-1
D: .
size: .
V: TRBV19
DNA: TGTGCCAGTAGTGAGGTTAGGAACACTGAAGCTTTCTTT
CDR3: CASSEVRNTEAFF

J: TRBJ2-1
D: .
size: .
V: TRBV11-3
DNA: TGTGCCAGCAGCTTCCAGTCTACCTCCTACAATGAGCAGTTCTTC
CDR3: CASSFQSTSYNEQFF

J: TRBJ1-1
D: .
size: .
V: TRBV2
DNA: TGTGCCGGCACAGCTTTACCCAACACTGAAGCTTTCTTT
CDR3: CAGTALPNTEAFF

J: TRBJ2-1
D: .
size: .
V: TRBV9
DNA: TGTGCCAGCAGCGTCGCAGGTTACAATGAGCAGTTCTTC
CDR3: CASSVAGYNEQFF